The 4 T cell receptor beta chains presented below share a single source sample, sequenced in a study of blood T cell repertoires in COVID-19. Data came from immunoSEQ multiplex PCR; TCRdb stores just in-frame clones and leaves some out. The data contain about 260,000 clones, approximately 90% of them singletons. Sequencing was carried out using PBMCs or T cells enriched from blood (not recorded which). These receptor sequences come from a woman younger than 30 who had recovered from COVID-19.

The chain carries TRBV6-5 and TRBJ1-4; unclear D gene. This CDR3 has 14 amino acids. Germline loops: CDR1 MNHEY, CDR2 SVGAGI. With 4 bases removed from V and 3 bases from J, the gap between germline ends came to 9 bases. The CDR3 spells CASSSQPPNEKLFF. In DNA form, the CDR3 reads TGTGCCAGCAGTTCACAACCCCCTAATGAAAAACTGTTTTTT.

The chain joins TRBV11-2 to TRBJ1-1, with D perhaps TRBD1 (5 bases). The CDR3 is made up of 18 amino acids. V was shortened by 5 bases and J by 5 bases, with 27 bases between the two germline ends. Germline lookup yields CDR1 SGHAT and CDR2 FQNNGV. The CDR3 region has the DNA TGTGCCAGCAGCCCACGACGCAAGGGGTGGGGTGAAAGGACTGAAGCTTTCTTT. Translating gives CASSPRRKGWGERTEAFF. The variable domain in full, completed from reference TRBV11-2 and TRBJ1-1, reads EAGVAQSPRYKIIEKRQSVAFWCNPISGHATLYWYQQILGQGPKLLIQFQNNGVVDDSQLPKDRFSAERLKGVDSTLKIQPAKLEDSAVYLCASSPRRKGWGERTEAFFGQGTRLTVV.

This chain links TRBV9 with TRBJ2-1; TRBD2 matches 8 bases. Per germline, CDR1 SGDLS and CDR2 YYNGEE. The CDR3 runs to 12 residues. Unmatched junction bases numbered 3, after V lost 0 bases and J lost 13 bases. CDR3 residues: CASSVGSGVQFF. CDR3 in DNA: TGTGCCAGCAGCGTAGGTAGCGGGGTTCAGTTCTTC.

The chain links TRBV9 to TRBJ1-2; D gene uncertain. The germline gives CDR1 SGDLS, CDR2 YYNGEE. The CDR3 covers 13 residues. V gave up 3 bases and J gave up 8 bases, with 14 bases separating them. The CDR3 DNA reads TGTGCCAGCAGCGAGGCCCGACGAGGGGGCTACACCTTC. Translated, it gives CASSEARRGGYTF.